Described below is a single T cell receptor beta chain sequence and its context. Antigen specificity is unknown. This may arise from a read error, as a much more abundant clone is one base away. This CDR3 is missing its conserved last phenylalanine or tryptophan, likely due to a read error. The data derive from a study of CD8+CD57+ T cells in acquired aplastic anemia. Turning to the study itself: The average for DNA from sorted CD4+ and CD8+ cells was 2.5 to 4 ug.

The study profiled TCR beta VDJ and CDR3 using genomic DNA as template. TCRdb independently ran MiXCR on the reads; one entry per CDR3 protein. The data show roughly 86,000 distinct CDR3 sequences, around 42% seen once. Study findings and constraints: Common to patients and controls were roughly 30 CD8+ CDR3 sequences.

This CDR3 spans 16 amino acids. Germline CDR1 reads SNHLY; CDR2 reads FYNNEI. Trimming took 1 base from V and 1 from J, leaving 11 bases between them. Material: sorted CD4+, CD8+, or CD8+CD57+ T cells (not recorded which) from PBMCs. The TCR was taken from a human donor in good health, serving as a control. V is TRBV2 and J is TRBJ2-1; D remains unclear. This chain's CDR3 is CASSEEGQRSYNEQFL. CDR3 bases: TGTGCCAGCAGTGAAGAGGGCCAGAGATCCTACAATGAGCAGTTCCTC.